This TCR beta chain was identified during a study of Ad26.COV2.S vaccination and SARS-CoV-2 variants. Overall study: Vaccine-arm donor from the placebo-controlled COV1001 Ad26.COV2.S trial.

Treatment specified: around 19 received Ad26.COV2.S at low or high dose, single or two shots; five or six received placebo; per-sample allocation not given. It was on day 63 after the first vaccine or placebo injection that samples were taken. This CDR3 spans 15 amino acids. Germline V gene sequence: CDR1 MDHEN, CDR2 SYDVKM. Trimming shortened V by 1 base and J by 0 bases, and 7 bases separated the two germline ends. Comments on this clone: The antigen remains undetermined.

Clones were sequenced by immunoSEQ multiplex PCR, and TCRdb holds only the in-frame ones, with some missing. This table holds more than 300,000 clones, about 82% found once. Overall study findings and caveats: Vaccine and placebo recipients had comparable breadth of non-spike TCRs. Individuals receiving vaccine had higher spike-specific TCR breadth than placebo recipients did. Following vaccination, spike-specific CD8+ and CD4+ T cell responses reportedly exhibited substantial breadth.

This material consisted of peripheral blood, taken in a trial of Ad26.COV2.S vaccine versus placebo. This TCR came from a person aged 18 to 59 who received the Ad26.COV2.S COVID-19 vaccine or a placebo. This chain joins TRBV28 and TRBJ1-3; D call uncertain. This chain's CDR3 is CASSLSQNSGNTIYF. CDR3 nucleotides: TGTGCCAGCAGTTTATCCCAAAACTCTGGAAACACCATATATTTT.